The rows below give T cell receptor beta chains drawn from one sample of a study of a mutant IDH1 vaccine in newly diagnosed glioma. Assay: immunoSEQ multiplex PCR; the TCRdb copy retains only in-frame clones and omits some. The sample yields roughly 61,000 clones, 80% seen once. Their antigen targets remain unknown. This specimen consisted of PBMCs, obtained from a glioma patient whose treatment included an IDH1 peptide vaccine. The receptor source for this set is a man in his fifties or sixties with glioma. The conserved cysteine and the conserved F or W are not part of the CDR3 here.

v_call | cdr3_aa
TRBV18 | ASSPSGTGGGYT
TRBV5-4 | ASSLLLTAEENTEAF
TRBV5-6 | ASSLGQLGVEQF
TRBV6-4 | ASSALAGSTDTQY
TRBV5-5 | ASSEGGGPPDTQY
TRBV2 | ASILDWNTEAF
TRBV19 | ASSILATGELF
TRBV7-2 | ASSRGRTGNHEQY
TRBV7-9 | ASSLTGADTQY
TRBV7-9 | ASSLAGVDTDTQY
TRBV7-9 | ASGDSSPNIQY
TRBV5-1 | ASSLGRGDYGYT
TRBV29-1 | SALGQGGSEAF
TRBV27 | ASSLLMNTEAF
TRBV11-2 | ASSLDMLEGQPSSGNTIY
TRBV27 | ASRGYTGGYEQY
TRBV11-2 | ASSSSTGDSPLH
TRBV19 | ASSSHGGEDYGYT